This TCR beta chain was recorded in a study of cytomegalovirus exposure and HLA in healthy donors. Whole-study context: The study placed around 80% of its roughly 410 genotyped donors in the Caucasian-associated ancestry cluster.

Primers included in the PCR were 60 Vbeta and 13 Jbeta primers. Sequenced by immunoSEQ multiplex PCR; TCRdb stores in-frame clones only, minus some. The table records 70,000 or so clones, more than 75% of them present only once. The clonotype was recovered from a man aged 18-30 years in good health and CMV-seronegative. The sequenced sample was PBMCs.

This CDR3 reads CASSLVTGSDSPLHF. DNA for the CDR3: TGTGCCAGCAGCTTAGTTACCGGAAGCGACTCACCCCTCCACTTT. This chain joins TRBV7-9 and TRBJ1-6; no definite D call. The CDR3 is 15 amino acids. Trimming cost V 1 base and J 10 bases, with 14 bases left between them. Germline V gene lookup returns CDR1 SEHNR and CDR2 FQNEAQ (reference sequence).